These T cell receptor beta chains were read from a single sample in a study of blood T cell repertoires in COVID-19. Only in-frame clones appear in the TCRdb table, and some are missing; sequencing was by immunoSEQ multiplex PCR. The profile shows approximately 120,000 clones, approximately 87% of them singletons. The material sequenced was peripheral blood. These receptors came from a woman in her forties or fifties with acute or convalescent COVID-19. CDR3s include the opening cysteine and the closing phenylalanine or tryptophan. A D gene is named only where the DNA matches it firmly. The size of a clone is reported for some rows only, either as once, few or many, or as a class for expanded clones.

V gene: TRBV25-1
clone size: NA
D gene: TRBD1
J gene: TRBJ1-2
CDR3 DNA: TGTGCCAGCAGTCGGACAGGGATATATTATGGCTACACCTTC
CDR3 protein: CASSRTGIYYGYTF

V gene: TRBV29-1
clone size: NA
D gene: TRBD2
J gene: TRBJ2-1
CDR3 DNA: TGCAGCGTGACGGAGCGGGGGGGCCTACAGGGTGAGCAGTTCTTC
CDR3 protein: CSVTERGGLQGEQFF

V gene: TRBV7-3
clone size: NA
D gene: NA
J gene: TRBJ2-1
CDR3 DNA: TGTGCCAGCAGCCGAATGGGACTCGCCTCCTACAATGAGCAGTTCTTC
CDR3 protein: CASSRMGLASYNEQFF

V gene: TRBV5-1
clone size: NA
D gene: TRBD1
J gene: TRBJ2-7
CDR3 DNA: TGCGCCAGCAGCCCTGGACAGGAATACTACGAGCAGTACTTC
CDR3 protein: CASSPGQEYYEQYF

V gene: TRBV6-5
clone size: NA
D gene: NA
J gene: TRBJ1-2
CDR3 DNA: TGTGCCAGCCAACCTTCAGGGATCGGGGGCTACACCTTC
CDR3 protein: CASQPSGIGGYTF

V gene: TRBV5-1
clone size: NA
D gene: TRBD1
J gene: TRBJ1-2
CDR3 DNA: TGCGCCAGCAGCCCTGGGACAGGGGGCAGTGGCTACACCTTC
CDR3 protein: CASSPGTGGSGYTF

V gene: TRBV2
clone size: once
D gene: TRBD2
J gene: TRBJ2-5
CDR3 DNA: TGTGCCAGCAGTGGTCAAGCGGGGATCCAAGAGACCCAGTACTTC
CDR3 protein: CASSGQAGIQETQYF

V gene: TRBV7-9
clone size: NA
D gene: NA
J gene: TRBJ1-1
CDR3 DNA: TGTGCCAGCAGTCCCTACGAAAACACTGAAGCTTTCTTT
CDR3 protein: CASSPYENTEAFF

V gene: TRBV11-1
clone size: NA
D gene: TRBD1
J gene: TRBJ1-4
CDR3 DNA: TGTGCCAGCAGCCGCCCCGGGACAGCTGAAAAACTGTTTTTT
CDR3 protein: CASSRPGTAEKLFF

V gene: TRBV6-6
clone size: NA
D gene: TRBD2
J gene: TRBJ2-1
CDR3 DNA: TGTGCCAGCAGCTATCGGCCAGGGAGCGGGACTAGCGGGGGGGCGATTAGTGGTGAGCAGTTCTTC
CDR3 protein: CASSYRPGSGTSGGAISGEQFF

V gene: TRBV27
clone size: NA
D gene: NA
J gene: TRBJ1-2
CDR3 DNA: TGTGCCAGCAGTTTAAGTCAGGTTAACTATGGCTACACCTTC
CDR3 protein: CASSLSQVNYGYTF

V gene: TRBV5-4
clone size: NA
D gene: TRBD1
J gene: TRBJ1-1
CDR3 DNA: TGTGCCAGCAGCTCCGGACAGGGGGGCGACACTGAAGCTTTCTTT
CDR3 protein: CASSSGQGGDTEAFF

V gene: TRBV4-2
clone size: few
D gene: NA
J gene: TRBJ1-4
CDR3 DNA: TGTGCCAGCAGCCCTCGGGGGGGCTCAACTAATGAAAAACTGTTTTTT
CDR3 protein: CASSPRGGSTNEKLFF

V gene: TRBV4-2
clone size: NA
D gene: TRBD2
J gene: TRBJ2-5
CDR3 DNA: TGTGCCAGCAGCCAAGAGCGGGGGGGTGGGGAGACCCAGTACTTC
CDR3 protein: CASSQERGGGETQYF

V gene: TRBV6-5
clone size: NA
D gene: NA
J gene: TRBJ1-2
CDR3 DNA: TGTGCCAGCAGTTACTCCCCACGGGGGGTTGAAAATGGCTACACCTTC
CDR3 protein: CASSYSPRGVENGYTF

V gene: TRBV6-5
clone size: NA
D gene: TRBD2
J gene: TRBJ2-7
CDR3 DNA: TGTGCCATACACGGGGGGGGGCTACTACACGAGCAGTACTTC
CDR3 protein: CAIHGGGLLHEQYF

V gene: TRBV5-1
clone size: once
D gene: TRBD1
J gene: TRBJ2-7
CDR3 DNA: TGCGCCAGCAGCACAAGGACAGGGAATGACGAGCAGTACTTC
CDR3 protein: CASSTRTGNDEQYF

V gene: TRBV4-2
clone size: NA
D gene: NA
J gene: TRBJ1-2
CDR3 DNA: TGTGCCAGCAGCCAAAATATACAGAACTATGGCTACACCTTC
CDR3 protein: CASSQNIQNYGYTF

V gene: TRBV6-5
clone size: NA
D gene: TRBD1
J gene: TRBJ1-1
CDR3 DNA: TGTGCCAGCAGTTCAGGGGGCCGGAACACTGAAGCTTTCTTT
CDR3 protein: CASSSGGRNTEAFF

V gene: TRBV21-1
clone size: NA
D gene: NA
J gene: TRBJ1-1
CDR3 DNA: TGTGCCAGCAGCAAGTCTCAGGGGATGAACACTGAAGCTTTCTTT
CDR3 protein: CASSKSQGMNTEAFF

V gene: TRBV18
clone size: NA
D gene: TRBD1
J gene: TRBJ2-6
CDR3 DNA: TGTGCCAGCTCACCGATCCAGGGGGAGACTGGGGCCAACGTCCTGACTTTC
CDR3 protein: CASSPIQGETGANVLTF

V gene: TRBV2
clone size: NA
D gene: TRBD1
J gene: TRBJ1-1
CDR3 DNA: TGTGCCAGCAGCCGGGACAGGGATGCGGCTTTCTTT
CDR3 protein: CASSRDRDAAFF

V gene: TRBV5-6
clone size: NA
D gene: NA
J gene: TRBJ1-2
CDR3 DNA: TGTGCCAGCAGCTTGGTAGGCAGGTTAAACTATGGCTACACCTTC
CDR3 protein: CASSLVGRLNYGYTF